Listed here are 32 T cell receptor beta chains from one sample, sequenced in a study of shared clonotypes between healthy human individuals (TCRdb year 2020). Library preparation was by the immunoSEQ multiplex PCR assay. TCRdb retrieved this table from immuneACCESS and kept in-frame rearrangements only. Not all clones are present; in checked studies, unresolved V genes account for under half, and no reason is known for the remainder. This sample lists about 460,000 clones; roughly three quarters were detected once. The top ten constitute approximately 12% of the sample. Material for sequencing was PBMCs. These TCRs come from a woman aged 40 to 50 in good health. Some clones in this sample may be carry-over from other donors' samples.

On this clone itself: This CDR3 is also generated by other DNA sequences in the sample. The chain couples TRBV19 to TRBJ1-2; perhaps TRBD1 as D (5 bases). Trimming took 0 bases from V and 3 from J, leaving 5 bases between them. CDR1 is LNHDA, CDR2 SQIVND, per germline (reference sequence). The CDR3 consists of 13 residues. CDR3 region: CASSIDRDYGYTF. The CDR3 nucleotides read TGTGCCAGTAGTATAGACAGGGACTATGGCTACACCTTC.

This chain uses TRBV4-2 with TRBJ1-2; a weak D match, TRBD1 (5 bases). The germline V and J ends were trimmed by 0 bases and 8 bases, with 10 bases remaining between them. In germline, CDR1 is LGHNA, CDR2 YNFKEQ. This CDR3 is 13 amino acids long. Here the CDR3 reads CASSQDRRGGYTF. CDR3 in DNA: TGTGCCAGCAGCCAAGATCGGAGGGGAGGCTACACCTTC.

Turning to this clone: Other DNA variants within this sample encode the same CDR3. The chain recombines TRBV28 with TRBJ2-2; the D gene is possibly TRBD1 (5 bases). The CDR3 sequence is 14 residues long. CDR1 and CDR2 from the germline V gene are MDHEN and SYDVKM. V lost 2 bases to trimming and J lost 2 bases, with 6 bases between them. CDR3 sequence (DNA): TGTGCCAGCAGTTTAAGGGGAAACACCGGGGAGCTGTTTTTT. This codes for CASSLRGNTGELFF.

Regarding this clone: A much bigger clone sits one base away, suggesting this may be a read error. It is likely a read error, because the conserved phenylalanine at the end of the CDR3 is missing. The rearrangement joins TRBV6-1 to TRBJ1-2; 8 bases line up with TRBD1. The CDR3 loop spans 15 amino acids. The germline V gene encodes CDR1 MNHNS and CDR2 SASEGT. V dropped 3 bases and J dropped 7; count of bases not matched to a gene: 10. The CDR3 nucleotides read TGTGCCAGCAGTGAGGGCGAGGACAGGGCATTTGGCTACACCCTC. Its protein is CASSEGEDRAFGYTL.

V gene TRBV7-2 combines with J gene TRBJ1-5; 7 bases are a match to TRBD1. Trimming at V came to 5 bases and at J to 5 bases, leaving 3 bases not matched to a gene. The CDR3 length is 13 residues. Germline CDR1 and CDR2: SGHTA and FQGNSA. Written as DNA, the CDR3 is TGTGCCAGCAGCCTTGGGACAGATCAGCCCCAGCATTTT. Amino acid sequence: CASSLGTDQPQHF.

The DNA for the CDR3 is TGTGCCAGCAGCTTAAGACAGGGTTCCTACGAGCAGTACTTC. This translates into CASSLRQGSYEQYF. This chain joins TRBV7-7 and TRBJ2-7; TRBD1 aligns across 7 bases. Trimming took 2 bases from V and 1 from J; bases not matched to a gene: 2. The CDR3 totals 14 residues. Germline CDR1 is SSHAT and CDR2 is FNYEAQ (reference sequence).

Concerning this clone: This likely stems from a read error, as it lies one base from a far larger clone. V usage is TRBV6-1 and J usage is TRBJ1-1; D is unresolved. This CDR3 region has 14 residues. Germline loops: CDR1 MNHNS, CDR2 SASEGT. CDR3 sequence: CASSEPDGNAEAFF. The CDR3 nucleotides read TGTGCCAGCAGTGAACCAGACGGGAACGCTGAAGCTTTCTTT.

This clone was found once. The CDR3 bases are TGTGCCAGCAGCGACACTTCGTACGGATCGAACTTTGGAAACACCATATATTTT. It codes for CASSDTSYGSNFGNTIYF. This rearrangement joins TRBV5-8 to TRBJ1-3; the D is unclear. Deletions cut 4 bases from V and 3 bases from J, with 23 bases between. CDR1 and CDR2 from the germline V gene are SGHTS and YDEGEE. This CDR3 spans 18 amino acids. Full variable domain (rest looked up from reference TRBV5-8 and TRBJ1-3): EAGVTQSPTHLIKTRGQQATLRCSPISGHTSVYWYQQALGLGLQFLLWYDEGEERNRGNFPPRFSGRQFPNYSSELNVNALELEDSALYLCASSDTSYGSNFGNTIYFGEGSWLTVV.

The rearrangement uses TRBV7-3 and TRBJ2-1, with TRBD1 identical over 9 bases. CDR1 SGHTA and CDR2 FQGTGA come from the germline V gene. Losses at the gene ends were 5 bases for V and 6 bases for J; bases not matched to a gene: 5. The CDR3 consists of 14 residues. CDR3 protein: CASSPPGQGNEQFF. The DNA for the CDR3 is TGTGCCAGCAGCCCTCCGGGACAGGGCAATGAGCAGTTCTTC.

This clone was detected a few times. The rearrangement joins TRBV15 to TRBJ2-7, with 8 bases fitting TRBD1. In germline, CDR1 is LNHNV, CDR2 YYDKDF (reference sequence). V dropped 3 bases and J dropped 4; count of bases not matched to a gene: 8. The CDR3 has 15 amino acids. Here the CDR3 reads CATSRDATGGYEQYF. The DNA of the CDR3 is TGTGCCACCAGCAGGGACGCTACAGGGGGGTACGAGCAGTACTTC.

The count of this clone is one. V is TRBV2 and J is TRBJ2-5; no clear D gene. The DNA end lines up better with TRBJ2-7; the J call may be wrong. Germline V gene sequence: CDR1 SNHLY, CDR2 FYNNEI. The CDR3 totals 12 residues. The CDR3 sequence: CASSETDYEQYF. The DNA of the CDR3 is TGTGCCAGCAGTGAGACCGACTACGAGCAGTACTTC.

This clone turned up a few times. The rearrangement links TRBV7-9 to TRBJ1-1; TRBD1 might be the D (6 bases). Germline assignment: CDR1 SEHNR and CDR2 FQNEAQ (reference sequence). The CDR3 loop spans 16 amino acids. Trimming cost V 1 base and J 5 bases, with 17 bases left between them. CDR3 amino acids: CASSLVGGVGSTEAFF. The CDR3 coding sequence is TGTGCCAGCAGCTTAGTAGGGGGTGTAGGGAGTACTGAAGCTTTCTTT.

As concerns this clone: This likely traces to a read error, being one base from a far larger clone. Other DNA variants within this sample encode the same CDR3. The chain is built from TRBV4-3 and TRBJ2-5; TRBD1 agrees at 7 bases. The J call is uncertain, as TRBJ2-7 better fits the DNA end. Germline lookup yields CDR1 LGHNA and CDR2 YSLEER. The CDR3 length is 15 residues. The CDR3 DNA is TGCGCCAGCAGCCACCCGGGGCAGGGGGTGGGCGAGCAGTACTTC. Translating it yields CASSHPGQGVGEQYF.

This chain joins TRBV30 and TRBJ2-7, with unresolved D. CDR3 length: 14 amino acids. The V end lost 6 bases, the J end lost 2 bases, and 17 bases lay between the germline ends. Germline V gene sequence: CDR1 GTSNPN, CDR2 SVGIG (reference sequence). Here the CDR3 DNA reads TGTGCCTGCAACACCCCTAGAAGTACCTACGAGCAGTACTTC. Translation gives CACNTPRSTYEQYF.

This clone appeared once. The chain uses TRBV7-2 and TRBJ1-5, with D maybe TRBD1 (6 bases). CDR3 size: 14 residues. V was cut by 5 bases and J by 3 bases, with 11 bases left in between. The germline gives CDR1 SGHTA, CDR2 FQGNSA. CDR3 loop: CASSQDRYNQPQHF. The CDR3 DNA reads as TGTGCCAGCAGCCAGGACAGATACAATCAGCCCCAGCATTTT.

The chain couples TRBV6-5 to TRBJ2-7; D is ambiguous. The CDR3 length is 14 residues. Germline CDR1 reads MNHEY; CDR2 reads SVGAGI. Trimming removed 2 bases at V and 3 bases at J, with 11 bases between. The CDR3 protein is CASSYGPHNYEQYF. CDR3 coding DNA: TGTGCCAGCAGTTACGGCCCTCACAACTACGAGCAGTACTTC.

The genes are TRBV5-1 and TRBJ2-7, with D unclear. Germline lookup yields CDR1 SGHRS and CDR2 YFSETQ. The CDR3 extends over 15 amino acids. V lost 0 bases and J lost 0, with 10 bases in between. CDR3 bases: TGCGCCAGCAGCTTGGATCCAGTAAGCTCCTACGAGCAGTACTTC. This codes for CASSLDPVSSYEQYF.

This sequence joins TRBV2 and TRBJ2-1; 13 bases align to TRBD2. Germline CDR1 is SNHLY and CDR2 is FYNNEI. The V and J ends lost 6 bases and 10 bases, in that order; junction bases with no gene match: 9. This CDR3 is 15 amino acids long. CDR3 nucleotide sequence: TGTGCCAGCAGCGCCGGGACTAGCGGGGTAGGAGAGCAGTTCTTC. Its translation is CASSAGTSGVGEQFF.

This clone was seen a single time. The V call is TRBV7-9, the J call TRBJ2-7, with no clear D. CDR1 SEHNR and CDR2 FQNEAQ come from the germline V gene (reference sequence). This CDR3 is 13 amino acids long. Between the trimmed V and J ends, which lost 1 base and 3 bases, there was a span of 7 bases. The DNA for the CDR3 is TGTGCCAGCAGCTTAGGTCTCGACTACGAGCAGTACTTC. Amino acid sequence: CASSLGLDYEQYF.

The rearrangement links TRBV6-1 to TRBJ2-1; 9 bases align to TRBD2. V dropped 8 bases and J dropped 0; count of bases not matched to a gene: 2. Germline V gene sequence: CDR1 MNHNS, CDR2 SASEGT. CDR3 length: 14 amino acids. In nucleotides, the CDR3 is TGTGCCAGCCTTAGCGGGAGCTCCTACAATGAGCAGTTCTTC. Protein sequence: CASLSGSSYNEQFF.

CDR3: CASSGPVWHSNNQPQHF. In nucleotides, the CDR3 is TGTGCCAGCAGTGGCCCCGTTTGGCATAGTAACAATCAGCCCCAGCATTTT. This chain links TRBV28 with TRBJ1-5, with no clear D. Trimming removed 5 bases from V and 3 bases from J, with 20 bases in between. CDR3 length: 17 residues. CDR1 is MDHEN and CDR2 is SYDVKM in the germline V gene.

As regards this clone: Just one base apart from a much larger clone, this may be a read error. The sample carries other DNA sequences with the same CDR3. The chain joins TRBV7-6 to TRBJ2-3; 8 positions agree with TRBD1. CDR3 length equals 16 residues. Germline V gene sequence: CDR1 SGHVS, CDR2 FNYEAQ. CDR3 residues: CASSLWSGGFVDTQYF. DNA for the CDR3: TGTGCCAGCAGCTTATGGTCAGGGGGCTTTGTAGATACTCAGTATTTT.

CDR3: CASSTGLTNEKLFF. CDR3 sequence (DNA): TGTGCCAGCAGTACAGGGCTGACTAATGAAAAACTGTTTTTT. The rearrangement links TRBV9 to TRBJ1-4, with a tentative D call TRBD1 (6 bases). V was pared by 5 bases and J by 2 bases, with 10 bases between. Per the germline V gene, CDR1 is SGDLS and CDR2 is YYNGEE. The CDR3 has 14 amino acids.

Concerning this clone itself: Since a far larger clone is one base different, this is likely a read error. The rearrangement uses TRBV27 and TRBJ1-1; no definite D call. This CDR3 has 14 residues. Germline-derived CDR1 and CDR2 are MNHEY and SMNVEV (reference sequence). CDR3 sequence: CASSPIPRAVEALF. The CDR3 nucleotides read TGTGCCAGCAGCCCCATCCCGAGGGCCGTAGAAGCTCTCTTT.

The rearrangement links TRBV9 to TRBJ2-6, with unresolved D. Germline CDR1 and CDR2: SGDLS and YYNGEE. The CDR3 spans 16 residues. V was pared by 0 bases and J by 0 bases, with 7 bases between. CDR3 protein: CASSVDPGSGANVLTF. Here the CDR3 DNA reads TGTGCCAGCAGCGTAGATCCGGGCTCTGGGGCCAACGTCCTGACTTTC.

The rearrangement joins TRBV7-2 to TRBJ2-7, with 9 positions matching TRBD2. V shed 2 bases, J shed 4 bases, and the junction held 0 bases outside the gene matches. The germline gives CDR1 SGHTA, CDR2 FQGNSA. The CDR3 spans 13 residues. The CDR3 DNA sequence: TGTGCCAGCAGCTTAAGCGGGAGGTACGAGCAGTACTTC. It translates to CASSLSGRYEQYF. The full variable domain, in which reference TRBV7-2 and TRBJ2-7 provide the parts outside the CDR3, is GAGVSQSPSNKVTEKGKDVELRCDPISGHTALYWYRQSLGQGLEFLIYFQGNSAPDKSGLPSDRFSAERTGGSVSTLTIQRTQQEDSAVYLCASSLSGRYEQYFGPGTRLTVT.

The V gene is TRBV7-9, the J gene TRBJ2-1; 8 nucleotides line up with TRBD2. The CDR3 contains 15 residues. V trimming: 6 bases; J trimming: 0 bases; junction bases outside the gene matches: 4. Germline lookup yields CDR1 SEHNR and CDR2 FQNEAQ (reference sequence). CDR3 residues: CASSSGTSSYNEQFF. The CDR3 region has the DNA TGTGCCAGCAGTTCCGGGACTAGCTCCTACAATGAGCAGTTCTTC.

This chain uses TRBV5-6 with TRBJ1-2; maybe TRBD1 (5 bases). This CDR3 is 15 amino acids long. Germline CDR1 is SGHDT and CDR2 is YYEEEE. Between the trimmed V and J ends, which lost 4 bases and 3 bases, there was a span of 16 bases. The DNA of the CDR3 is TGTGCCAGCAGCCCCTCGTTGGGGGAGCACTATGGCTACACCTTC. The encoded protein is CASSPSLGEHYGYTF. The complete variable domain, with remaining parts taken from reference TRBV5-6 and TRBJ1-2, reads DAGVTQSPTHLIKTRGQQVTLRCSPKSGHDTVSWYQQALGQGPQFIFQYYEEEERQRGNFPDRFSGHQFPNYSSELNVNALLLGDSALYLCASSPSLGEHYGYTFGSGTRLTVV.

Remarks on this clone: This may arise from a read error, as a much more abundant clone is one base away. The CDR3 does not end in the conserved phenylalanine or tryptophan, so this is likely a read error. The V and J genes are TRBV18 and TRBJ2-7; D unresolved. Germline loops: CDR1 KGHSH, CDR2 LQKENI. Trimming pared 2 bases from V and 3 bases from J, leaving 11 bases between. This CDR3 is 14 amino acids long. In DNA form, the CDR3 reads TGTGCCAGCTCACCAGACCGGACCAACTACGAGCAGTACCTC. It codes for CASSPDRTNYEQYL.

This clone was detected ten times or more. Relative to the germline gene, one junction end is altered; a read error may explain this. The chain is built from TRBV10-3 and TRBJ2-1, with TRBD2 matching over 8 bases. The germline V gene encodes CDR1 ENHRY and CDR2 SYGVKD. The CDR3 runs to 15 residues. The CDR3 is CASSYRREVPNEQFF. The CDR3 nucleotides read TGTGCCAGCAGTTACAGGCGGGAGGTTCCCAATGAGCAGTTCTTC.

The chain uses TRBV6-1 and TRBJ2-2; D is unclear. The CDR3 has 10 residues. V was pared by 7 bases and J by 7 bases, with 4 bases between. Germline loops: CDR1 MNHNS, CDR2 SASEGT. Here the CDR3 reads CASTHGELFF. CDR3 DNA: TGTGCCAGCACCCACGGGGAGCTGTTTTTT.

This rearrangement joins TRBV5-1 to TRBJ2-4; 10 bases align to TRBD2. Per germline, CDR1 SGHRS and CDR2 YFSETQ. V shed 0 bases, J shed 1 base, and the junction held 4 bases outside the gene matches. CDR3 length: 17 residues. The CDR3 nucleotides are TGCGCCAGCAGCTTGGGGACTAGCGGCCCCGCCAAAAACATTCAGTACTTC. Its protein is CASSLGTSGPAKNIQYF.